Described below is a single T cell receptor beta chain sequence and its context. Looked up from germline, CDR1 is SGDLS and CDR2 is YYNGEE. With 3 bases removed from V and 3 bases from J, the gap between germline ends came to 13 bases. The CDR3 is 14 amino acids. This sample stems from a study of OX40 agonist ivuxolimab in advanced cancers. Overall study context: The study enrolled dose-escalation patients with hepatocellular carcinoma, melanoma, renal cell or head and neck cancer.

Sequencing used immunoSEQ multiplex PCR; TCRdb keeps in-frame clones, though not all of them. The sample lists 25,000 to 40,000 clones, roughly 80% occurring once. This TCR was recovered from an adult with an advanced solid tumor such as melanoma, head and neck, liver or kidney cancer. The chain carries TRBV9 and TRBJ2-7; perhaps D is TRBD1 or TRBD2 (5 bases each). Material: CD4+ or CD8+ T cells sorted from blood, obtained in a trial of the OX40 agonist ivuxolimab. The CDR3: CASSARDGFYEQYF. CDR3 bases: TGTGCCAGCAGCGCCCGGGACGGCTTCTACGAGCAGTACTTC.